This T cell receptor beta chain was recovered during a study of blood T cell repertoires in COVID-19. As for the study in general: Donors in the United States, Italy and Spain gave samples during acute or convalescent COVID-19. PBMCs, B-cell-depleted T cells, or T cells were the source of the cDNA or gDNA that made up the material.

Source study methods: From reference gene primer amplification, estimates of nucleated cell counts were derived. TCRdb's table, derived via immunoSEQ multiplex PCR, lists solely in-frame clones and lacks some. V, J and clone size are those of that table, while D and trimming were read from the DNA. This sample has some 80,000 clones, with roughly 87% found just once. V lost 0 bases and J 4 bases, leaving 13 bases between the germline ends. In germline, CDR1 is LGHNA, CDR2 YNFKEQ. This CDR3 is 16 amino acids long. The source of this sequence is an older man with acute or convalescent COVID-19. Sequenced input: peripheral blood. The V call is TRBV4-2, the J call TRBJ2-1; a weak D match, TRBD2 (6 bases). CDR3 sequence (DNA): TGTGCCAGCAGCCAAGATCGCGGGAACATATACAATGAGCAGTTCTTC. It is translated as CASSQDRGNIYNEQFF.